This T cell receptor (beta chain) was sequenced in a study of T cells in localized non-small cell lung cancer. Regarding the study as a whole: Clonality peaked in uninvolved adjacent lung rather than tumor. Analysis by sequencing included only one tumor region, so heterogeneity remains possible. Detection in adjacent lung was observed for a median around 55 of the top 100 tumor clones.

Details on this clone: Its specificity is not known.

Assay: immunoSEQ multiplex PCR; the TCRdb copy retains only in-frame clones and omits some. The sample contains approximately 64,000 clones, around 90% of which appear only once. The CDR3 consists of 15 residues. Per germline, CDR1 LGHNA and CDR2 YSLEER. V shed 3 bases and J shed 4 bases, with 16 bases lying between them. The V call is TRBV4-3, the J call TRBJ2-7; D may be TRBD1 or TRBD2 (6 bases each). This specimen was peripheral blood, taken before any cancer treatment. The sequence was obtained from a woman aged 40-75 years with stage I lung adenocarcinoma. CDR3 nucleotides: TGCGCCAGCAGCCATAATTGGGGGGCTGGGTACGAGCAGTACTTC. Translated: CASSHNWGAGYEQYF.